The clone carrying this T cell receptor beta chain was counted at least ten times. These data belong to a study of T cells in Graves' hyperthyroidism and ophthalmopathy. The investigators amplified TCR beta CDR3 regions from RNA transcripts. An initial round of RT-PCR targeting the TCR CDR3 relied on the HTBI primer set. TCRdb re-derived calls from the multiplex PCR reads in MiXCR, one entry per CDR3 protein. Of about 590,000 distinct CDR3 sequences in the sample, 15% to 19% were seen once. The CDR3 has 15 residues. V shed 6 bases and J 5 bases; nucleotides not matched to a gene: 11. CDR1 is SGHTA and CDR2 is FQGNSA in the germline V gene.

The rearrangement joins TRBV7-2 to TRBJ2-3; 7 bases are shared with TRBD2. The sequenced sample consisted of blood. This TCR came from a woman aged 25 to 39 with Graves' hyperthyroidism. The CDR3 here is CASRTAGNVVDTQYF. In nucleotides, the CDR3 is TGTGCCAGCAGAACAGCGGGGAACGTCGTAGATACGCAGTATTTT.